These T cell receptor beta chains were read from a single sample in a study of T cell changes during pregnancy in multiple sclerosis. The protocol was immunoSEQ multiplex PCR, while the TCRdb copy is restricted to in-frame clones and leaves out a portion. The sample has about 76,000 clones, over 85% seen once. This specimen consisted of peripheral blood, obtained after pregnancy. The receptors originated from a female donor in good health, enrolled as a control in a pregnancy study. Each CDR3 is given with its conserved first and last residue. A D gene is named only where the DNA matches it firmly. Expanded clones are given a class, and other clones once, few, many or no size at all.

TRBJ2-1 | TRBV5-6 | NA | NA | CASSSARAAFYNEQFF | TGTGCCAGCAGCTCGGCTCGCGCGGCCTTCTACAATGAGCAGTTCTTC
TRBJ1-2 | TRBV7-2 | NA | NA | CASSLGVPSGGYTF | TGTGCCAGCAGCTTAGGCGTTCCTTCGGGGGGCTACACCTTC
TRBJ2-1 | TRBV5-1 | NA | TRBD2 | CASSSGTSGVDEQFF | TGCGCCAGCAGCTCGGGGACTAGCGGGGTGGATGAGCAGTTCTTC
TRBJ2-1 | TRBV6-4 | NA | NA | CASSEESYNEQFF | TGTGCCAGCAGTGAGGAGAGTTACAATGAGCAGTTCTTC
TRBJ1-4 | TRBV27 | NA | TRBD1 | CASSLSGQGTNEKLFF | TGTGCCAGCAGTCTATCAGGACAGGGGACTAATGAAAAACTGTTTTTT
TRBJ1-3 | TRBV7-9 | NA | TRBD1 | CASSLEGGAGRNTIYF | TGTGCCAGCAGCTTAGAAGGGGGCGCCGGGAGAAACACCATATATTTT
TRBJ2-3 | TRBV6-5 | NA | NA | CASLAPSTDTQYF | TGTGCCAGCTTAGCGCCAAGCACAGATACGCAGTATTTT
TRBJ1-1 | TRBV5-6 | NA | NA | CASSLVRGTEAFF | TGTGCCAGCAGCTTGGTGCGGGGCACTGAAGCTTTCTTT
TRBJ2-3 | TRBV7-8 | NA | TRBD2 | CASSPLVASGSKDTQYF | TGTGCCAGCAGCCCCCTGGTGGCTAGCGGGAGTAAAGATACGCAGTATTTT
TRBJ2-7 | TRBV7-2 | NA | NA | CASSFGPATYEQYF | TGTGCCAGCAGCTTTGGGCCCGCTACCTACGAGCAGTACTTC
TRBJ2-1 | TRBV15 | NA | TRBD1 | CATSRGAGQGNNEQFF | TGTGCCACCAGCAGAGGCGCGGGACAGGGAAACAATGAGCAGTTCTTC
TRBJ1-5 | TRBV19 | NA | NA | CASMYRADRQPQHF | TGTGCCAGTATGTACAGGGCGGACCGTCAGCCCCAGCATTTT
TRBJ1-2 | TRBV18 | NA | NA | CASSQVEGYTF | TGTGCCAGCTCACAAGTGGAGGGCTACACCTTC
TRBJ2-7 | TRBV6-5 | NA | TRBD2 | CASSPTSGRHEQYF | TGTGCCAGCAGTCCGACTAGCGGGAGACACGAGCAGTACTTC
TRBJ2-7 | TRBV4-2 | once | TRBD2 | CASSPEEGLAGGMRVLEQYF | TGTGCCAGCAGCCCCGAGGAAGGGCTAGCGGGAGGGATGAGGGTTCTCGAGCAGTACTTC
TRBJ1-5 | TRBV6-1 | NA | TRBD1 | CASSWTGVGNQPQHF | TGTGCCAGCAGCTGGACAGGGGTAGGCAATCAGCCCCAGCATTTT
TRBJ2-1 | TRBV27 | NA | NA | CASSNRQEQFF | TGTGCCAGCAGTAACCGTCAGGAGCAGTTCTTC
TRBJ1-1 | TRBV2 | NA | NA | CASSPERDTEAFF | TGTGCCAGCAGTCCTGAGAGGGACACTGAAGCTTTCTTT
TRBJ1-5 | TRBV6-5 | NA | TRBD1 | CASRARTGSNQPQHF | TGTGCCAGCAGGGCAAGGACAGGGAGCAATCAGCCCCAGCATTTT
TRBJ2-5 | TRBV27 | once | NA | CASSPLTVQETQYF | TGTGCCAGCAGTCCCTTGACAGTCCAAGAGACCCAGTACTTC
TRBJ2-5 | TRBV7-2 | NA | TRBD2 | CASSPGLAGETQYF | TGTGCCAGCAGCCCAGGACTAGCGGGAGAGACCCAGTACTTC
TRBJ2-1 | TRBV4-2 | NA | NA | CASSQDVGEGNEQFF | TGTGCCAGCAGCCAAGATGTAGGGGAAGGGAATGAGCAGTTCTTC
TRBJ2-5 | TRBV7-9 | NA | NA | CASTLKETQYF | TGTGCCAGCACCCTTAAAGAGACCCAGTACTTC
TRBJ1-3 | TRBV4-3 | NA | NA | CASSHEAPGYRGNTIYF | TGCGCCAGCAGCCACGAGGCACCGGGTTATAGAGGAAACACCATATATTTT
TRBJ2-3 | TRBV30 | NA | NA | CAWSVSGGAQYF | TGTGCCTGGAGTGTAAGCGGAGGGGCGCAGTATTTT
TRBJ1-2 | TRBV4-1 | NA | TRBD1 | CASSQDSDRGYGYTF | TGCGCCAGCAGCCAAGATTCCGACAGGGGTTATGGCTACACCTTC
TRBJ2-3 | TRBV29-1 | NA | NA | CSVDTADTQYF | TGCAGCGTTGATACTGCAGATACGCAGTATTTT
TRBJ2-4 | TRBV7-9 | NA | NA | CASSLAGAEGIQYF | TGTGCCAGCAGCTTAGCTGGGGCGGAAGGCATTCAGTACTTC
TRBJ2-7 | TRBV2 | NA | NA | CASTRETAYEQYF | TGTGCCAGCACTCGAGAAACCGCCTACGAGCAGTACTTC
TRBJ2-3 | TRBV29-1 | NA | NA | CSHLQGSDTQYF | TGCAGCCACTTACAGGGTTCAGATACGCAGTATTTT
TRBJ2-1 | TRBV9 | NA | NA | CASSPEGLARDNEQFF | TGTGCCAGCAGCCCCGAAGGGCTAGCGCGAGACAATGAGCAGTTCTTC
TRBJ1-3 | TRBV14 | once | TRBD1 | CASSSDRGSGNTIYF | TGTGCCAGCAGCTCGGACAGGGGATCTGGAAACACCATATATTTT
TRBJ2-3 | TRBV28 | NA | NA | CATSLSQGFTDTQYF | TGTGCCACCTCCCTTAGCCAGGGCTTTACAGATACGCAGTATTTT
TRBJ2-5 | TRBV6-5 | NA | TRBD2 | CASSAYSGGETQYF | TGTGCCAGCAGTGCTTATAGCGGGGGAGAGACCCAGTACTTC
TRBJ1-1 | TRBV28 | NA | NA | CASSPGRMNTEAFF | TGTGCCAGCAGCCCCGGGAGGATGAACACTGAAGCTTTCTTT
TRBJ2-1 | TRBV18 | NA | TRBD2 | CASSPASGGAEGNEQFF | TGTGCCAGCTCACCAGCAAGCGGGGGGGCCGAAGGCAATGAGCAGTTCTTC
TRBJ2-3 | TRBV11-2 | NA | NA | CASSLVIGGTDTQYF | TGTGCCAGCAGCCTTGTTATCGGGGGCACAGATACGCAGTATTTT
TRBJ1-2 | TRBV28 | NA | NA | CASRSTLGYGYTF | TGTGCCAGCAGGTCGACACTGGGCTATGGCTACACCTTC
TRBJ1-2 | TRBV7-8 | NA | NA | CASDPTVPAAWVSGEILYGYTF | NA
TRBJ1-1 | TRBV19 | NA | TRBD1 | CASTLPGTDHPEAFF | TGTGCCAGTACCCTGCCCGGGACAGATCACCCTGAAGCTTTCTTT
TRBJ2-1 | TRBV2 | NA | TRBD2 | CASSEPGGVSYNEQFF | TGTGCCAGCAGTGAACCGGGGGGGGTCTCCTACAATGAGCAGTTCTTC
TRBJ2-1 | TRBV7-3 | NA | TRBD2 | CASSLTPGLASNEQFF | TGTGCCAGCAGCTTAACTCCGGGACTAGCTAGCAATGAGCAGTTCTTC
TRBJ2-3 | TRBV19 | NA | NA | CASSMAGKSDTQYF | TGTGCCAGTAGTATGGCGGGGAAGTCAGATACGCAGTATTTT
TRBJ2-5 | TRBV4-1 | NA | TRBD2 | CASSADGTIQETQYF | TGCGCCAGCAGCGCAGACGGGACTATCCAAGAGACCCAGTACTTC
TRBJ1-2 | TRBV29-1 | NA | NA | CSVEPPLDSVYTF | TGCAGCGTTGAGCCCCCTTTAGATAGCGTCTACACCTTC
TRBJ2-7 | TRBV7-2 | NA | NA | CASSTRDSREGQYF | TGTGCCAGCAGCACCCGGGACTCCCGAGAAGGGCAGTACTTC
TRBJ2-7 | TRBV7-9 | NA | NA | CASSLAGVYEQYF | TGTGCCAGCAGCTTAGCGGGCGTCTACGAGCAGTACTTC
TRBJ1-2 | TRBV28 | NA | NA | CASSLIQDGYTF | TGTGCCAGCAGTTTAATTCAGGATGGCTACACCTTC
TRBJ2-7 | TRBV5-1 | once | TRBD1 | CASSWTGGAAYEQYF | TGCGCCAGCAGCTGGACAGGGGGCGCAGCCTACGAGCAGTACTTC
TRBJ1-3 | TRBV11-2 | once | NA | CASSLQGGAYTIYF | TGTGCCAGCAGTCTACAAGGGGGGGCTTACACCATATATTTT
TRBJ2-2 | TRBV27 | NA | NA | CASTQFPGTGELFF | TGTGCCAGCACCCAGTTTCCGGGCACCGGGGAGCTGTTTTTT
TRBJ2-2 | TRBV2 | once | TRBD2 | CASSLGLAGATGELFF | TGTGCCAGCAGTCTCGGACTAGCGGGGGCCACCGGGGAGCTGTTTTTT
TRBJ2-5 | TRBV7-9 | NA | NA | CASSPPGQPRETQYF | TGTGCCAGCAGCCCCCCGGGACAACCCCGAGAGACCCAGTACTTC